A selection of T cell receptor beta chains follows, all from one sample in a study of CD8 T cells in ankylosing spondylitis. TCRdb redid the calling of the 5' RACE reads with MiXCR, one entry per CDR3 protein. The sample consists of 200,000 to 250,000 distinct CDR3 sequences, 7.3% of them appearing once. Source material: blood, either unsorted or a sorted T cell fraction (not recorded which). The source of these receptors is a male donor with ankylosing spondylitis. Both conserved end residues are part of each CDR3. The D gene is left open where the match is weak. A row's size may be missing; if present it is once, few, many or a size class.

D gene	clone size	V gene	J gene	CDR3 DNA	CDR3 protein
TRBD2	many	TRBV27	TRBJ2-1	TGTGCCAGCAGTCCCTTAGCGGGAGGGCACTACAATGAGCAGTTCTTC	CASSPLAGGHYNEQFF
.	many	TRBV29-1	TRBJ2-1	TGCAGCGTCATTCCCCGCTCTTCCTACAATGAGCAGTTCTTC	CSVIPRSSYNEQFF
.	many	TRBV7-2	TRBJ2-1	TGTGCCAGCAGCTTAGATGGCGGTCCCTACAATGAGCAGTTCTTC	CASSLDGGPYNEQFF
.	many	TRBV7-9	TRBJ1-2	TGTGCCAGCAGCTTAAACCCCTTGTTGGGCTACACCTTC	CASSLNPLLGYTF
.	.	TRBV25-1	TRBJ2-1	TGTGCCAGCAGTGAAGTCCGAGGCCATCTAGACAATGAGCAGTTCTTC	CASSEVRGHLDNEQFF
.	many	TRBV12-3/TRBV12-4	TRBJ2-3	TGTGCCAGCAGTTCACCTTATGAGGCAGATACGCAGTATTTT	CASSSPYEADTQYF
TRBD2	.	TRBV4-3	TRBJ2-3	TGCGCCAGCAGCCAGTTACTAGCGGGAGGCAGCATGAAAATGGCAGATACGCAGTATTTT	CASSQLLAGGSMKMADTQYF
TRBD2	many	TRBV6-2/TRBV6-3	TRBJ2-5	TGTGCCAGCAGTTCCATCGGACTAGCGGGGGAAGAGACCCAGTACTTC	CASSSIGLAGEETQYF
TRBD1	many	TRBV4-3	TRBJ2-5	TGCGCCAGCAGCCAAGAACAGGGGTGGGAGACCCAGTACTTC	CASSQEQGWETQYF
TRBD2	many	TRBV4-3	TRBJ2-7	TGCGCCAGCAGCCAAGATCGGACTAGCGGATCCTACGAGCAGTACTTC	CASSQDRTSGSYEQYF
TRBD2	many	TRBV9	TRBJ2-7	TGTGCCAGCAGCGGTAGCGGGAGCGGCTCCCTCGAGCAGTACTTC	CASSGSGSGSLEQYF
.	many	TRBV29-1	TRBJ1-2	TGCAGCGTTGTAGCAGGCGGATTCGGTGGCTACACCTTC	CSVVAGGFGGYTF
.	.	TRBV9	TRBJ2-1	TGTGCCAGCAGCGTAGAAGGGGGGCCTTTCAATGAGCAGTTCTTC	CASSVEGGPFNEQFF
TRBD2	.	TRBV5-1	TRBJ2-1	TGCGCCAGCAGCGGGGGACTAGCGGGAGGCCCGTGGGACAATGAGCAGTTCTTC	CASSGGLAGGPWDNEQFF
.	many	TRBV28	TRBJ2-1	TGTGCCAGCACCCTTAAATATGCGGGGAATCGGAACAATGAGCAGTTCTTC	CASTLKYAGNRNNEQFF
.	.	TRBV27	TRBJ2-7	TGTGCCAGCACCTACTCTGGATCCTACGAGCAGTACTTC	CASTYSGSYEQYF
.	few	TRBV7-9	TRBJ1-1	TGTGCCAGCAGCCCAGCCCGGGGCAGGAACACTGAAGCTTTCTTT	CASSPARGRNTEAFF
TRBD1	many	TRBV7-6	TRBJ2-1	TGTGCCAGCAGCTTGACCGCAGGGGGTAGGAAAAATGAGCAGTTCTTC	CASSLTAGGRKNEQFF